This section outlines one T cell receptor beta chain sequence together with its context. Antigen specificity is unknown. The data originate from a study of CD8+CD57+ T cells in acquired aplastic anemia. Overall study: DNA per sorted CD4+ or CD8+ sample ranged roughly 0.17 to 27.4 ug, averaging roughly 3.2 ug. The study obtained 9 million to 13 million reads on average for CD4+ cells from healthy donors. Whole-study results and caveats: Researchers reported that CD8+ Simpson's diversity was not significantly different in patients versus controls. Patients and controls shared 25 to 35 CD8+ CDR3 sequences, highly expressed in patients.

For CDR3 and TCR beta VDJ profiling, genomic DNA was the template used. TCRdb called the reads again in MiXCR, with one record for every CDR3 protein. Here the sample spans some 200,000 distinct CDR3 sequences, about a third being singletons. In germline, CDR1 is LGHDT, CDR2 YNNKEL (reference sequence). CDR3 length: 12 amino acids. The V gene lost 5 bases and the J gene lost 8 bases, with 11 bases spanning the gap. The receptor's source is a human donor in good health, serving as a control. The rearrangement uses TRBV3-1 and TRBJ2-3; the D is unclear. The sequenced sample was sorted CD4+, CD8+, or CD8+CD57+ T cells (not recorded which) from PBMCs. The CDR3 protein is CASSDSMGTQYF. CDR3 nucleotide sequence: TGTGCCAGCAGCGACTCAATGGGTACGCAGTATTTT.